Presented here are 5 T cell receptor beta chains from one specimen sequenced in a study of tumour-infiltrating T cells in Burkitt lymphoma. Method: immunoSEQ multiplex PCR; TCRdb's copy keeps in-frame clones and lacks some. The table lists fewer than 5,000 clones, roughly an eighth of them singletons. The sequenced material came from tumor tissue. Receptor source: a human donor with Burkitt lymphoma.

This clone was seen a handful of times. The rearrangement joins TRBV29-1 to TRBJ2-3, with D maybe TRBD2 (6 bases). The CDR3 is made up of 16 amino acids. Germline assignment: CDR1 SQVTM and CDR2 ANQGSEA. V was pared by 1 base and J by 4 bases, with 18 bases between. The CDR3 is CSVEGFSGSFPDTQYF. In DNA, the CDR3 is TGCAGCGTTGAAGGGTTTTCCGGGAGTTTCCCAGATACGCAGTATTTT.

This clone has more than one count but fewer than ten. The rearrangement uses TRBV4-3 and TRBJ2-5; TRBD2 matches at 11 bases. The V and J ends lost 4 bases and 4 bases, in that order; junction bases with no gene match: 5. In germline, CDR1 is LGHNA, CDR2 YSLEER. The CDR3 spans 15 residues. CDR3 sequence reads: CASSRSGGAGETQYF. Here the CDR3 DNA reads TGCGCCAGCAGCCGTAGCGGGGGGGCCGGAGAGACCCAGTACTTC.

This clone has only a few counts. The V gene is TRBV4-3, the J gene TRBJ2-7, with 7 bases aligning to TRBD2. V lost 0 bases to trimming and J lost 3 bases; unmatched junction nucleotides: 5. The CDR3 covers 15 residues. Germline CDR1 LGHNA, CDR2 YSLEER. CDR3 in DNA: TGCGCCAGCAGCCAAGATTTTGGGGGGGTCTACGAGCAGTACTTC. As protein: CASSQDFGGVYEQYF.

In its sample, this clone was seen a few times. This sequence joins TRBV5-4 and TRBJ1-3; TRBD1 agrees at 8 bases. This CDR3 has 16 residues. V lost 1 base, J lost 6 bases, and 9 bases stayed unmatched. The germline gives CDR1 SGHNT, CDR2 YYREEE (reference sequence). The CDR3 reads CASSLYYRGIENTIYF. Written as DNA, the CDR3 is TGTGCCAGCAGCTTGTACTACAGGGGGATCGAAAACACCATATATTTT.

This clone was seen a handful of times. This chain links TRBV11-2 with TRBJ2-5; D is ambiguous. This CDR3 spans 16 amino acids. V lost 1 base, J lost 1 base, and 13 bases lay in between. The germline V gene has CDR1 SGHAT and CDR2 FQNNGV. The CDR3 region is CASSLASLGAQETQYF. The CDR3, as DNA: TGTGCCAGCAGCTTAGCGAGCTTAGGAGCCCAAGAGACCCAGTACTTC.